The 22 T cell receptor beta chains reported below all come from one sample, sequenced in a study of T cell responses to AZD1222 COVID-19 vaccine. TCRdb keeps only in-frame clones here, not all; method: immunoSEQ multiplex PCR. The sample lists approximately 150,000 clones, under 95% occurring once. The sequences come from peripheral blood, collected on day 0 of AZD1222 vaccination. The receptors come from an adult in good health.

The V gene is TRBV7-3, the J gene TRBJ2-1, with 7 bases that match TRBD2. Trimming removed 5 bases from V and 0 bases from J; junction bases left unmatched: 7. The CDR3 has 16 residues. Looked up from germline, CDR1 is SGHTA and CDR2 is FQGTGA. The CDR3 region has the DNA TGTGCCAGCAGCCCCTCGCGGGGGAGCTCCTACAATGAGCAGTTCTTC. Protein product: CASSPSRGSSYNEQFF. Variable domain in full (rest from reference TRBV7-3 and TRBJ2-1): GAGVSQTPSNKVTEKGKYVELRCDPISGHTALYWYRQSLGQGPEFLIYFQGTGAADDSGLPNDRFFAVRPEGSVSTLKIQRTERGDSAVYLCASSPSRGSSYNEQFFGPGTRLTVL.

CDR3 protein: CASNVAQSTDTQYF. The CDR3 region has the DNA TGTGCCAGCAACGTAGCACAAAGCACAGATACGCAGTATTTT. This chain uses TRBV6-5 with TRBJ2-3; unclear D gene. Germline V gives CDR1 MNHEY, CDR2 SVGAGI. V was trimmed by 7 bases and J by 0 bases, leaving 11 bases between them. The CDR3 extends over 14 amino acids.

The CDR3 region is CASSIATRDYEQYF. The CDR3 region has the DNA TGTGCCAGTAGTATAGCTACGCGAGACTACGAGCAGTACTTC. The chain combines TRBV19 with TRBJ2-7; no firm D call. Germline CDR1 LNHDA, CDR2 SQIVND (reference sequence). The CDR3 length is 14 residues. The ends were cut back, 1 base at V and 3 bases at J, with 10 bases in the middle.

This chain links TRBV5-1 with TRBJ1-2; D perhaps matches TRBD1 (5 bases). Germline CDR1 and CDR2: SGHRS and YFSETQ. The CDR3 length is 14 residues. With 2 bases removed from V and 0 bases from J, the gap between germline ends came to 8 bases. This CDR3 reads CASSFLTANYGYTF. In nucleotides, the CDR3 is TGCGCCAGCAGCTTTCTGACAGCTAACTATGGCTACACCTTC. Variable domain in full (rest from reference TRBV5-1 and TRBJ1-2): KAGVTQTPRYLIKTRGQQVTLSCSPISGHRSVSWYQQTPGQGLQFLFEYFSETQRNKGNFPGRFSGRQFSNSRSEMNVSTLELGDSALYLCASSFLTANYGYTFGSGTRLTVV.

The CDR3 loop is CASSQVVLTDTQYF. In DNA form, the CDR3 reads TGTGCCAGCAGCCAAGTGGTCTTGACAGATACGCAGTATTTT. The chain links TRBV14 to TRBJ2-3, with D uncertain. This CDR3 has 14 amino acids. Germline CDR1 SGHDN, CDR2 FVKESK. V dropped 1 base and J dropped 3 bases, with 8 bases sitting between them.

The CDR3 nucleotides read TGTGCCAGCTCAGGACAGAGTAGCAATCAGCCCCAGCATTTT. Its protein product is CASSGQSSNQPQHF. The chain links TRBV18 to TRBJ1-5; TRBD1 might be the D (6 bases). CDR1 and CDR2 from the germline V gene are KGHSH and LQKENI. The CDR3 totals 14 residues. The germline V and J ends were trimmed by 5 bases and 0 bases, with 8 bases remaining between them.

The chain recombines TRBV6-5 with TRBJ2-5; D gene unclear. This CDR3 contains 11 residues. Germline V CDR1 and CDR2: MNHEY, SVGAGI. Deletions cut 5 bases from V and 5 bases from J, with 6 bases between. This chain's CDR3 is CASSTHETQYF. CDR3 DNA: TGTGCCAGCAGTACCCACGAGACCCAGTACTTC.

J is TRBJ2-7 and V is TRBV5-1; a weak D match, TRBD2 (7 bases). Per the germline V gene, CDR1 is SGHRS and CDR2 is YFSETQ. V lost 5 bases and J lost 6, with 21 bases in between. This CDR3 spans 15 amino acids. In DNA, the CDR3 is TGCGCCAGCAGATCGTCGGGGGGCATCCCAGCCGAGCAGTACTTC. Translated: CASRSSGGIPAEQYF.

The chain employs TRBV30 and TRBJ1-3, with D maybe TRBD1 (5 bases). The germline CDR1 and CDR2 sequences are GTSNPN and SVGIG (reference sequence). There are 14 residues in the CDR3. Trimming removed 5 bases at V and 0 bases at J, with 11 bases between. CDR3 bases: TGTGCCTGGGAGCAGGGACCCTCTGGAAACACCATATATTTT. Protein: CAWEQGPSGNTIYF.

This rearrangement joins TRBV3-1 (or the pseudogene TRBV3-2) to TRBJ2-7; D perhaps matches TRBD1 (6 bases). This CDR3 is 15 amino acids long. V lost 6 bases and J 2 bases, leaving 17 bases between the germline ends. Germline values: CDR1 LGHDT, CDR2 YNNKEL (reference sequence). Here the CDR3 DNA reads TGTGCCAGCAGTCACCGGGACAAAGAGGCCTACGAGCAGTACTTC. Translated, it gives CASSHRDKEAYEQYF.

The chain carries TRBV7-2 and TRBJ1-5, with D hard to call. The CDR3 loop spans 15 amino acids. Germline CDR1 reads SGHTA; CDR2 reads FQGNSA. V lost 3 bases and J 1 base, leaving 10 bases between the germline ends. CDR3 loop: CASSLERGSNQPQHF. CDR3 DNA: TGTGCCAGCAGCTTGGAACGCGGGAGCAATCAGCCCCAGCATTTT.

The J gene is TRBJ1-4, the V gene TRBV2, with a weak D call TRBD1 (6 bases). CDR1 and CDR2 (germline): SNHLY, FYNNEI. The V and J ends lost 8 bases and 8 bases respectively, with 15 bases between them. This CDR3 region has 13 residues. This chain's CDR3 is CASRSGEREKLFF. DNA of the CDR3: TGTGCCAGCCGCTCAGGGGAAAGAGAAAAACTGTTTTTT.

This clone was seen only once. The CDR3 reads CSARGENYEQYF. The CDR3 coding sequence is TGCAGCGCTAGGGGGGAGAACTACGAGCAGTACTTC. The J gene is TRBJ2-7, the V gene TRBV29-1, with D perhaps assigned TRBD1 or TRBD2 (6 bases each). V was shortened by 7 bases and J by 3 bases, with 13 bases between the two germline ends. The CDR3 has 12 residues. Germline V CDR1 and CDR2: SQVTM, ANQGSEA.

This chain connects TRBV6-2 or TRBV6-3 to TRBJ2-2, with D hard to call. Deletions cut 3 bases from V and 6 bases from J, with 14 bases between. CDR3 length equals 15 residues. In germline, CDR1 is MNHEY, CDR2 SVGEGT. The CDR3 DNA is TGTGCCAGCAGTTATGCAGGCATGTCACCCGGGGAGCTGTTTTTT. This sequence encodes CASSYAGMSPGELFF.

The rearrangement joins TRBV2 to TRBJ1-2, with D perhaps matching TRBD1 (6 bases). V dropped 3 bases and J dropped 4 bases, with 9 bases sitting between them. The germline CDR1 and CDR2 sequences are SNHLY and FYNNEI. This CDR3 has 13 amino acids. CDR3 region: CASSDRGLYGYTF. Here the CDR3 DNA reads TGTGCCAGCAGTGACAGGGGCCTCTATGGCTACACCTTC.

V is TRBV12-3 or TRBV12-4 and J is TRBJ2-5; TRBD2 aligns across 8 bases. J gave up 5 bases and V 6 bases, and 5 bases lay outside the gene matches. The CDR3 sequence is 13 residues long. CDR3 region: CASRISGGETQYF. Here the CDR3 DNA reads TGTGCCAGCAGAATAAGCGGGGGTGAGACCCAGTACTTC.

The rearrangement uses TRBV5-4 and TRBJ2-3, with 8 bases fitting TRBD2. Trimming at V came to 3 bases and at J to 2 bases, leaving 5 bases not matched to a gene. Per the germline V gene, CDR1 is SGHNT and CDR2 is YYREEE (reference sequence). The length of the CDR3 is 15 residues. DNA for the CDR3: TGTGCCAGCAGCTGGCGGGGGGACCTCACAGATACGCAGTATTTT. Translation gives CASSWRGDLTDTQYF. Based on the CDR3 plus reference TRBV5-4 and TRBJ2-3, the full variable domain is ETGVTQSPTHLIKTRGQQVTLRCSSQSGHNTVSWYQQALGQGPQFIFQYYREEENGRGNFPPRFSGLQFPNYSSELNVNALELDDSALYLCASSWRGDLTDTQYFGPGTRLTVL.

The V and J genes are TRBV2 and TRBJ2-7; tentative D call: TRBD1 (6 bases). The V gene's germline CDR1 is SNHLY and CDR2 FYNNEI. V was shortened by 6 bases and J by 12 bases, with 21 bases between the two germline ends. This CDR3 has 13 residues. CDR3 loop: CASSGQRLGYAYF. CDR3 DNA sequence: TGTGCCAGCAGCGGACAGCGGCTGGGGTACGCGTACTTC.

The genes are TRBV6-5 and TRBJ1-2, with a possible D match to TRBD1 (5 bases). The CDR3 has 14 residues. V lost 4 bases and J lost 4, with 13 bases in between. CDR1 and CDR2 from the germline V gene are MNHEY and SVGAGI. CDR3 residues: CASSSQGELYGYTF. Here the CDR3 DNA reads TGTGCCAGCAGTTCACAAGGGGAGCTCTATGGCTACACCTTC.

The chain joins TRBV29-1 to TRBJ2-5; D gene ambiguous. V was cut by 3 bases and J by 0 bases, with 8 bases left in between. The CDR3 sequence is 13 residues long. Germline V gene data show CDR1 as SQVTM and CDR2 as ANQGSEA. CDR3 in amino acids: CSVEEHHQETQYF. The CDR3, as DNA: TGCAGCGTTGAGGAACACCACCAAGAGACCCAGTACTTC.

This clone showed up just a few times. CDR3 protein: CASTRLAGGRDTQYF. In DNA, the CDR3 is TGTGCCAGCACCCGACTAGCGGGGGGCAGAGATACGCAGTATTTT. The chain joins TRBV2 to TRBJ2-3; 13 positions match TRBD2. This CDR3 spans 15 amino acids. Trimming removed 7 bases from V and 5 bases from J; junction bases left unmatched: 6. Germline CDR1 and CDR2: SNHLY and FYNNEI.

This rearrangement joins TRBV6-5 to TRBJ2-6, with D maybe TRBD2 (5 bases). V lost 8 bases and J 4 bases, leaving 9 bases between the germline ends. CDR3 size: 13 residues. Germline V gene data show CDR1 as MNHEY and CDR2 as SVGAGI. CDR3 DNA sequence: TGTGCCAGCCGTTTAGCGGGGGCCAACGTCCTGACTTTC. Translation: CASRLAGANVLTF.